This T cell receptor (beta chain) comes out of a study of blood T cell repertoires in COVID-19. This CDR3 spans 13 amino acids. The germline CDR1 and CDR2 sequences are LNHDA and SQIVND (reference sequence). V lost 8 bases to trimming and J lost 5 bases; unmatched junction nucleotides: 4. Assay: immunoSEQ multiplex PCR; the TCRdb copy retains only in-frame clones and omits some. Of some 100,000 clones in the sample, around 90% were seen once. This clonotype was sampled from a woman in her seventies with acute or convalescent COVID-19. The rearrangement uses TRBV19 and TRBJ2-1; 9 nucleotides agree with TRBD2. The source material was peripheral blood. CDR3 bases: TGTGCCAGTGATAGCGGGAGCCACAATGAGCAGTTCTTC. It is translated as CASDSGSHNEQFF.